This T cell receptor beta chain was documented in a study of shared clonotypes between healthy human individuals. Whole-study results and caveats: Blood alone was sampled, and tissue repertoires likely differ.

Caucasian adults living in Nashville, Tennessee, provided all samples. Comments on this clone: The antigen is not known.

The CDR3 loop spans 16 amino acids. Germline values: CDR1 SGHTA, CDR2 FQGNSA. The V end was cut by 5 bases, the J end by 6 bases, with 19 bases between. Deep-level running was used for the assay. Assay: immunoSEQ multiplex PCR; the TCRdb copy retains only in-frame clones and omits some. This table holds about 480,000 clones, 79% found once. The clonotype comes from a woman between 40 and 50 years old in good health. Some clones in this sample may be carry-over from other donors' samples. Material: PBMCs. This chain joins TRBV7-2 and TRBJ1-4; a weak D match, TRBD1 (6 bases). CDR3 residues: CASSRDTRGPYEKLFF. Here the CDR3 DNA reads TGTGCCAGCAGCCGGGACACGAGAGGCCCCTATGAAAAACTGTTTTTT.